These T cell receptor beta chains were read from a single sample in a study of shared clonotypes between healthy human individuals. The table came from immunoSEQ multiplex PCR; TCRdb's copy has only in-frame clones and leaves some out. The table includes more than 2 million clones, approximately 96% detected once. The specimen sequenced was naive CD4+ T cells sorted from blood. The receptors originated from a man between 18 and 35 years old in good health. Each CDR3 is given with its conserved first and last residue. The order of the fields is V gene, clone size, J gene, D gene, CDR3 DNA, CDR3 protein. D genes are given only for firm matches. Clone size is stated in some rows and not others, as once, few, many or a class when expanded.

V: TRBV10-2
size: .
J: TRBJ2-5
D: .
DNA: TGCGCCAGCAGTGACAGAGTACAAGAGACCCAGTACTTC
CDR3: CASSDRVQETQYF

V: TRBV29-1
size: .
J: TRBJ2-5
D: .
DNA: TGCAGCGTTGAAGGGGGGACCCAGTACTTC
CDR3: CSVEGGTQYF

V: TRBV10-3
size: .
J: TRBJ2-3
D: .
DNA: TGTGCCATCAGTGAGTCGAATCTTCAGGGTTCAGATACGCAGTATTTT
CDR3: CAISESNLQGSDTQYF

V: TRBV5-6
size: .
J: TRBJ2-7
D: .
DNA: TGTGCCAGCAGCTTTGTGGGTTACGAGCAGTACTTC
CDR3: CASSFVGYEQYF

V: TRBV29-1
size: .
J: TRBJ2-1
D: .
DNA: TGCAGCCTCAAGGGGACGAGAAATGAGCAGTTCTTC
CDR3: CSLKGTRNEQFF

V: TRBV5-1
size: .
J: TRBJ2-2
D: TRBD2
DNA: TGCGCCAGCAGCTTGTTCGGGGGGGCTCCGAACACCGGGGAGCTGTTTTTT
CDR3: CASSLFGGAPNTGELFF

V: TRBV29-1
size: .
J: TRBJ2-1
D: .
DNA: TGCAGCGTTGAAGCCCGGGCCGAGCCGAGGGATGAGCAGTTCTTC
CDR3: CSVEARAEPRDEQFF

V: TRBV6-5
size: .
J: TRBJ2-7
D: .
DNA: TGTGCCAGCAGTCCGGGACATACCTACGAGCAGTACTTC
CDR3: CASSPGHTYEQYF

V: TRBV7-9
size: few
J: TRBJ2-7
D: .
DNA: TGTGCCAGCAGCTTCACACTCCCTAACGAGCAGTACTTC
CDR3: CASSFTLPNEQYF

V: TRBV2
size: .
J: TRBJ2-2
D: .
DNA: TGTGCCAGCAGGTTGGGACAGAACACCGGGGAGCTGTTTTTT
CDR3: CASRLGQNTGELFF

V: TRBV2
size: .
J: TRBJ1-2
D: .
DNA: TGTGCCAGCATCCGGGGTCCACAGGGTCCCAACTATGGCTACACCTTC
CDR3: CASIRGPQGPNYGYTF

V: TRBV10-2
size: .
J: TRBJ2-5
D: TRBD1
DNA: TGCGCCAGCAGTGGGTCTAGGACAGGGGGGGTGGAGACCCAGTACTTC
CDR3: CASSGSRTGGVETQYF

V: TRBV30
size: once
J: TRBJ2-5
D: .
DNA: TGTGCCTGGGGGGTCCTCCAAGAGACCCAGTACTTC
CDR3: CAWGVLQETQYF

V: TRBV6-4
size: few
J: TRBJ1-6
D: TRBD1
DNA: TGTGCCAGCAGTCGACAGGGGGCAGGATCACCCCTCCACTTT
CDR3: CASSRQGAGSPLHF

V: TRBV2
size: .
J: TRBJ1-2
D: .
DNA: TGTGCCAGCAAACTTGAGATAGGGTATGGCTACACCTTC
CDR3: CASKLEIGYGYTF

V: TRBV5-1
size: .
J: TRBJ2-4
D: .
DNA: TGCGCCAGCAGCTTATTGAACATTCAGTACTTC
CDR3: CASSLLNIQYF

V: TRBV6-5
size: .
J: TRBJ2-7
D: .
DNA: TGTGCCAGCAGACCCGAGGGGGGGCTTATTTACGAGCAGTACTTC
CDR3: CASRPEGGLIYEQYF

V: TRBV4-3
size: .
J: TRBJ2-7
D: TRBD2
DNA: TGCGCCAGCAGCCAAGGCCCTAGCGGGAGTGGCGAGCAGTACTTC
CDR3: CASSQGPSGSGEQYF

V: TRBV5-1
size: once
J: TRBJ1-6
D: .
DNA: TGCGCCAGCAGCGTCGGAATAGTCAATTCACCCCTCCACTTT
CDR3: CASSVGIVNSPLHF

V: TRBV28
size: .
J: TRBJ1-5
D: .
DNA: TGTGCCAGCAGTTTACGTTATCAGCCCCAGCATTTT
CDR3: CASSLRYQPQHF

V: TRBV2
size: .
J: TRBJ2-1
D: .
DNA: TGTGCCAGCAGGGGACTCCCCTACAATGAGCAGTTCTTC
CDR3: CASRGLPYNEQFF

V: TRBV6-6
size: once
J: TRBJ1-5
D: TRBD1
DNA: TGTGCCAGCAGTCAAGGGACAGATGATAGCAATCAGCCCCAGCATTTT
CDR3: CASSQGTDDSNQPQHF

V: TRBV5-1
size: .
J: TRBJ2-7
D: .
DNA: TGCGCCAGCAGCGTAAGACAGGACACCTACGAGCAGTACTTC
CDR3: CASSVRQDTYEQYF

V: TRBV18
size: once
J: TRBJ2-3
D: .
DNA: TGTGCCAGCTCACCACAGACAGGTAGAGATACGCAGTATTTT
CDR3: CASSPQTGRDTQYF

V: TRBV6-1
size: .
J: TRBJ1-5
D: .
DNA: TGTGCCAGCAGTGACTTTACTTCGGGGCTAGGGAAGCATTTT
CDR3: CASSDFTSGLGKHF

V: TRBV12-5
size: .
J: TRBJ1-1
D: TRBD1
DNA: TGTGCTAGTGGTTTCCGACAGGGGGGAAGAACTGAAGCTTTCTTT
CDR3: CASGFRQGGRTEAFF

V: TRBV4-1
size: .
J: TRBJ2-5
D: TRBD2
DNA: TGCGCCAGCAGCCGCCTGACTAGCGGGGGGGATCAAGAGACCCAGTACTTC
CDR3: CASSRLTSGGDQETQYF

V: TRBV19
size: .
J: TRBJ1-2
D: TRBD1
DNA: TGTGCCAGTAGTATACAGGGGGTTGGCTACACCTTC
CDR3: CASSIQGVGYTF

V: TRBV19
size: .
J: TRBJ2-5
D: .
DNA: TGTGCCAGTAGTATAAGGCACCAAGAGACCCAGTACTTC
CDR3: CASSIRHQETQYF

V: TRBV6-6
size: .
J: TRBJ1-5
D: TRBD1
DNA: TGTGCCAGCACCCAGGGGGACAACAATCAGCCCCAGCATTTT
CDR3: CASTQGDNNQPQHF

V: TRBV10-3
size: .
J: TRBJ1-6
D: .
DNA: TGTGCCATCAGTGAGGCAGGGACGACCTATAATTCACCCCTCCACTTT
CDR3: CAISEAGTTYNSPLHF

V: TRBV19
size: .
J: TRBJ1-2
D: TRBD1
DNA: TGTGCCAGTAGCCAGGGGGCGCAAGGCTACACCTTC
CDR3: CASSQGAQGYTF

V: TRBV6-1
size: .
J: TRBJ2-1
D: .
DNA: TGTGCCAGCAGTTCCGTCGGGTACAATGAGCAGTTCTTC
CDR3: CASSSVGYNEQFF

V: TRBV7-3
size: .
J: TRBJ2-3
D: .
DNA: TGTGCCAGCAGCAACACAGATACGCAGTATTTT
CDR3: CASSNTDTQYF

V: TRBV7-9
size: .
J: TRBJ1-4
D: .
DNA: TGTGCCAGCAGCTTAGACAGGGCAACTAATGAAAAACTGTTTTTT
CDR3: CASSLDRATNEKLFF

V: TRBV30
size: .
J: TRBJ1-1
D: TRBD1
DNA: TGTGCCTGGATTACAGGGGGCAACACTGAAGCTTTCTTT
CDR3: CAWITGGNTEAFF

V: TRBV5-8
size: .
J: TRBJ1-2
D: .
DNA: TGTGCCAGCAGCTTGACTGGACCCCAGAGGTCTGGCTACACCTTC
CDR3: CASSLTGPQRSGYTF

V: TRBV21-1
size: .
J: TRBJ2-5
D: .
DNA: TGTGCCAGCAGCAAATTCGTCGCTAGCGGGAGGCCCCAAGAGACCCAGTACTTC
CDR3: CASSKFVASGRPQETQYF

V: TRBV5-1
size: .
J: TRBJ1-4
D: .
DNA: TGCGCCAGCAGCTTCTCCCAGGGAAACGAAAAACTGTTTTTT
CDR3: CASSFSQGNEKLFF

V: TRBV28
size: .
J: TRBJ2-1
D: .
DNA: TGTGCCAGCAGTTCATCAGGGGCGTCGGACAATGAGCAGTTCTTC
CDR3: CASSSSGASDNEQFF

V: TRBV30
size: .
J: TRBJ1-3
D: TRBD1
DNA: TGTGCCTGGAGCGCCCTGAGGGGGCAAGGAAACACCATATATTTT
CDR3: CAWSALRGQGNTIYF

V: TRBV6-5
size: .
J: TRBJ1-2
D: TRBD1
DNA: TGTGCCAGCAGTTCAGGGGGCTCGTGGGGCTACACCTTC
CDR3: CASSSGGSWGYTF

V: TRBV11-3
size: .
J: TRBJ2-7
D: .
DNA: TGTGCCAGCAGCTTAAGGGGTAAAAACTACGAGCAGTACTTC
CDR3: CASSLRGKNYEQYF

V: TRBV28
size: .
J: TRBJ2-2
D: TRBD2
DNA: TGTGCCAGCAGTCCGGGACTAGCGGGATCCGGGGAGCTGTTTTTT
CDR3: CASSPGLAGSGELFF

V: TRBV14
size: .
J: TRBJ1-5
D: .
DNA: TGTGCCAGCAGCCAAGATCCCGGGAGCAATCAGCCCCAGCATTTT
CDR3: CASSQDPGSNQPQHF

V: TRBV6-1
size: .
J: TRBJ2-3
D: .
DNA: TGTGCCAGCAGTGCCGGCCCTTCTTCAGGGGATACGCAGTATTTT
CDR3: CASSAGPSSGDTQYF

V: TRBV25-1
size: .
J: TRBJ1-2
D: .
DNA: TGTGCCAGCAGAACCGACAGCGTGGTAGGCTACACCTTC
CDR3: CASRTDSVVGYTF

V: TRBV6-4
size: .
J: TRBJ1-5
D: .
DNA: TGTGCCAGCAGTGACTCTAGCAGGGTGAGCAATCAGCCCCAGCATTTT
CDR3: CASSDSSRVSNQPQHF

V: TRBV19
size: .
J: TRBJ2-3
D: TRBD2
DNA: TGTGCCAGTAAAACTAGCGGCACAGATACGCAGTATTTT
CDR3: CASKTSGTDTQYF

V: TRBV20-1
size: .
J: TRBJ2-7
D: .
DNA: TGCAGTGCTATATCCTACGAGCAGTACTTC
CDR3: CSAISYEQYF

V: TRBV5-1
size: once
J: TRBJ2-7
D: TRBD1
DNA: TGCGCCAGCAGCAGATCAGACAGGGTTGGCGACGAGCAGTACTTC
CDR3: CASSRSDRVGDEQYF

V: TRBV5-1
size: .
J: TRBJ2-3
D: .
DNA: TGCGCCAGCAGGGAGCAGTCCACAGATACGCAGTATTTT
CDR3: CASREQSTDTQYF

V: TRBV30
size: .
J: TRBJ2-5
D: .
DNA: TGTGCCTGGAGTGGGGGGTCGGTACAAGAGACCCAGTACTTC
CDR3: CAWSGGSVQETQYF

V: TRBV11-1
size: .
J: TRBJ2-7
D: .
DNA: TGTGCCAGCAGCTTAGCCGGGGGGCTCGAGCAGTACTTC
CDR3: CASSLAGGLEQYF

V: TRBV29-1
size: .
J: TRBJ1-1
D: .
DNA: TGCAGCGTTGAAGACACTGAAGCTTTCTTT
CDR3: CSVEDTEAFF

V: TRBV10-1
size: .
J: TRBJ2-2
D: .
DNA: TGCGCCAGCAGGGCCGGGGAGCTGTTTTTT
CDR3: CASRAGELFF